These 21 T cell receptor beta chains were sequenced from one sample in a study of shared clonotypes between healthy human individuals. Assay used: immunoSEQ multiplex PCR; TCRdb lists only in-frame clones, some missing. Found here are more than 550,000 clones, 55% to 75% of them singletons; the top ten hold less than 2%. Material for sequencing was memory CD4+ T cells sorted from blood. As for subset: CD45RA-negative fraction. The receptors were sampled from a woman aged 25-40 years in good health.

J is TRBJ2-4 and V is TRBV6-5, with 7 bases matching TRBD1. The germline gives CDR1 MNHEY, CDR2 SVGAGI. V gave up 6 bases and J gave up 7 bases; unmatched junction bases: 6. The CDR3 spans 13 residues. CDR3: CASRDTDRNIQYF. As DNA, the CDR3 is TGTGCCAGCAGAGACACGGACAGGAACATTCAGTACTTC.

This clone was found many times. This chain joins TRBV4-1 and TRBJ2-1; TRBD2 matches at 9 bases. V lost 7 bases, J lost 7 bases, and 8 bases stayed unmatched. Per the germline V gene, CDR1 is MGHRA and CDR2 is YSYEKL. The CDR3 has 14 residues. CDR3 nucleotides: TGCGCCAGCACCATACCGGGACTAGCAAATGAGCAGTTCTTC. It yields the protein CASTIPGLANEQFF.

V is TRBV11-3 and J is TRBJ2-7, with 8 bases fitting TRBD1. The CDR3 is 15 amino acids. Trimming took 5 bases from V and 3 from J; bases not matched to a gene: 9. Per germline, CDR1 SGHNT and CDR2 YENEEA. Here the CDR3 DNA reads TGTGCCAGCAGCCCCACCGGGACAGGCAGCTACGAGCAGTACTTC. Amino acid sequence: CASSPTGTGSYEQYF.

Comments on this clone: A much larger clone lies one base from this, so it may be a read error. The same CDR3 arises from other DNA sequences in this sample as well. The rearrangement links TRBV5-4 to TRBJ1-2; possible D gene TRBD1, 6 bases. Trimming cost V 4 bases and J 7 bases, with 14 bases left between them. Germline CDR1 reads SGHNT; CDR2 reads YYREEE (reference sequence). The CDR3 is made up of 13 amino acids. DNA of the CDR3: TGTGCCAGCAGCCTACAGGGTATGGGTGGCTACACCTTC. Residues: CASSLQGMGGYTF.

On this clone: This specimen includes other DNA sequences encoding the same CDR3. This sequence joins TRBV11-3 and TRBJ2-1; 11 nucleotides agree with TRBD2. The germline V gene encodes CDR1 SGHNT and CDR2 YENEEA. This CDR3 comprises 14 residues. The junction had 4 bases not matched to a gene; V was cut back by 8 bases and J by 4 bases. CDR3 nucleotide sequence: TGTGCCAGCTCCCTAGCGGGAGGTTACAATGAGCAGTTCTTC. It encodes CASSLAGGYNEQFF.

The table lists this clone with a count of one. With a far larger clone one base away, a read error is the likely cause. The J gene is TRBJ2-2, the V gene TRBV4-1; 14 bases agree with TRBD2. Unmatched junction bases numbered 2, after V lost 5 bases and J lost 6 bases. CDR3 length: 15 amino acids. Germline V gene lookup returns CDR1 MGHRA and CDR2 YSYEKL. The CDR3 nucleotides are TGCGCCAGCAGCTGGGGACTAGCGGGAGCCGGGGAGCTGTTTTTT. As protein: CASSWGLAGAGELFF.

The gene calls are TRBV6-5 and TRBJ2-2; 7 bases agree with TRBD1. The CDR3 has 14 residues. Germline CDR1 is MNHEY and CDR2 is SVGAGI. Germline trimming cut 6 bases from V and 5 bases from J; bases unmatched to any gene: 6. The CDR3 DNA sequence: TGTGCCAGCAGAACACCAGGGGGAACCGGGGAGCTGTTTTTT. Encoded protein: CASRTPGGTGELFF.

V and J are TRBV19 and TRBJ2-7, with 7 bases fitting TRBD1. V shed 4 bases, J shed 3 bases, and the junction held 15 bases outside the gene matches. This CDR3 is 17 amino acids long. Germline V gene data show CDR1 as LNHDA and CDR2 as SQIVND (reference sequence). The CDR3 sequence is CASSRTGADISYYEQYF. Here the CDR3 DNA reads TGTGCCAGTAGTAGAACAGGGGCAGATATCTCCTACTACGAGCAGTACTTC. Combining the CDR3 with reference TRBV19 and TRBJ2-7 gives the whole variable domain DGGITQSPKYLFRKEGQNVTLSCEQNLNHDAMYWYRQDPGQGLRLIYYSQIVNDFQKGDIAEGYSVSREKKESFPLTVTSAQKNPTAFYLCASSRTGADISYYEQYFGPGTRLTVT.

The rearrangement joins TRBV5-1 to TRBJ1-1; D is uncertain. This CDR3 comprises 14 residues. V was cut by 0 bases and J by 8 bases, with 14 bases left in between. The germline V gene has CDR1 SGHRS and CDR2 YFSETQ. In nucleotides, the CDR3 is TGCGCCAGCAGCTTGGAAGGGCCCGTCACCGAAGCTTTCTTT. It yields the protein CASSLEGPVTEAFF.

The rearrangement joins TRBV25-1 to TRBJ1-3; D remains unclear. The germline V gene encodes CDR1 MGHDK and CDR2 SYGVNS. Trimming took 3 bases from V and 8 from J, leaving 11 bases between them. CDR3 length: 13 residues. CDR3 loop: CASSDRSGDTIYF. DNA for the CDR3: TGTGCCAGCAGTGATCGGTCCGGAGACACCATATATTTT.

The genes are TRBV2 and TRBJ1-1; D ambiguous. V was shortened by 6 bases and J by 3 bases, with 14 bases between the two germline ends. The CDR3 is made up of 14 amino acids. CDR1 is SNHLY and CDR2 is FYNNEI in the germline V gene. The chain's CDR3 is CASSDAYGHTEAFF. DNA for the CDR3: TGTGCCAGCAGCGACGCCTACGGGCACACTGAAGCTTTCTTT.

The chain is built from TRBV21-1 and TRBJ2-3; the D call in the table, TRBD2, was not verified against the DNA. TRBV21-1 is deemed a pseudogene. The CDR3 has 15 residues. Here the CDR3 reads CASRLVGGSTDTQYF. The DNA for the CDR3 is TGTGCCAGCAGACTGGTGGGGGGGAGCACAGATACGCAGTATTTT.

This chain connects TRBV5-5 to TRBJ1-1, with 8 bases identical to TRBD1. The V gene's germline CDR1 is SGHKS and CDR2 YYEKEE (reference sequence). After removal of 2 bases from V and 1 base from J, the junction contained 10 bases not matched to a gene. The CDR3 loop spans 17 amino acids. CDR3 DNA: TGTGCCAGCAGCTTAGTGGTGCAGGGGGCGACGAACACTGAAGCTTTCTTT. As protein: CASSLVVQGATNTEAFF. The full variable domain, in which reference TRBV5-5 and TRBJ1-1 provide the parts outside the CDR3, is DAGVTQSPTHLIKTRGQQVTLRCSPISGHKSVSWYQQVLGQGPQFIFQYYEKEERGRGNFPDRFSARQFPNYSSELNVNALLLGDSALYLCASSLVVQGATNTEAFFGQGTRLTVV.

The rearrangement links TRBV7-9 to TRBJ2-1; TRBD2 might be the D (6 bases). V was cut by 5 bases and J by 0 bases, with 14 bases left in between. CDR3 length equals 16 residues. Germline-derived CDR1 and CDR2 are SEHNR and FQNEAQ (reference sequence). The CDR3 coding sequence is TGTGCCAGCAGCCATCGACTAGTGAGCTCCTACAATGAGCAGTTCTTC. Amino acid sequence: CASSHRLVSSYNEQFF.

The rearrangement joins TRBV11-2 to TRBJ2-4, with 9 bases aligning to TRBD1. Trimming took 7 bases from V and 0 from J; bases not matched to a gene: 10. The CDR3 has 17 residues. CDR1 and CDR2 (germline): SGHAT, FQNNGV. The CDR3 bases are TGTGCCAGCACCGTTGGGGGGACAGGGCTAGCCAAAAACATTCAGTACTTC. It codes for CASTVGGTGLAKNIQYF.

This clone has only a few counts. The chain links TRBV30 to TRBJ2-1; maybe TRBD2 (6 bases). This CDR3 is 16 amino acids long. Trimming took off 0 bases at V and 3 bases at J, with 15 bases between the two ends. Germline CDR1 GTSNPN, CDR2 SVGIG (reference sequence). The CDR3 region has the DNA TGTGCCTGGAGTGTACGGGAGCGACTAATCTACAATGAGCAGTTCTTC. Amino acid sequence: CAWSVRERLIYNEQFF.

This clone was seen just once. V gene TRBV5-1 combines with J gene TRBJ2-1; D remains ambiguous. Germline lookup yields CDR1 SGHRS and CDR2 YFSETQ. V shed 0 bases and J shed 0 bases, with 10 bases lying between them. This CDR3 region has 16 residues. CDR3 region: CASSLVPRSSYNEQFF. CDR3 nucleotides: TGCGCCAGCAGCTTGGTGCCCAGAAGCTCCTACAATGAGCAGTTCTTC.

The chain combines TRBV7-6 with TRBJ2-3; a weak D match, TRBD1 (5 bases). The CDR3 loop spans 14 amino acids. The V end lost 0 bases, the J end lost 4 bases, and 8 bases lay between the germline ends. The germline V gene has CDR1 SGHVS and CDR2 FNYEAQ. The CDR3 reads CASSLASRADTQYF. In nucleotides, the CDR3 is TGTGCCAGCAGCTTAGCGTCCAGGGCAGATACGCAGTATTTT.

This chain joins TRBV5-4 and TRBJ2-7; the D is unclear. V was shortened by 0 bases and J by 8 bases, with 15 bases between the two germline ends. This CDR3 spans 14 amino acids. Germline V gene lookup returns CDR1 SGHNT and CDR2 YYREEE (reference sequence). The CDR3 DNA reads as TGTGCCAGCAGCTTGGAGGAGTTCGGGCAACAGCAGTACTTC. Its protein is CASSLEEFGQQQYF.

The V and J genes are TRBV6-1 and TRBJ2-7; D is perhaps TRBD1 (5 bases). The CDR3 has 15 residues. Trimming left V 6 bases short and J 2 bases short, with 17 bases between. From germline, CDR1 is MNHNS and CDR2 SASEGT. The CDR3 bases are TGTGCCAGCAGCGGCGGCAGGGCAGGGACCTACGAGCAGTACTTC. Translating it yields CASSGGRAGTYEQYF.

V is TRBV7-2 and J is TRBJ2-1; possibly TRBD2 for D (5 bases). The V and J ends lost 8 bases and 0 bases respectively, with 11 bases between them. From germline, CDR1 is SGHTA and CDR2 FQGNSA. The CDR3 is made up of 14 amino acids. The CDR3 loop is CASGAESSYNEQFF. DNA of the CDR3: TGTGCCAGCGGAGCGGAGAGCTCCTACAATGAGCAGTTCTTC.